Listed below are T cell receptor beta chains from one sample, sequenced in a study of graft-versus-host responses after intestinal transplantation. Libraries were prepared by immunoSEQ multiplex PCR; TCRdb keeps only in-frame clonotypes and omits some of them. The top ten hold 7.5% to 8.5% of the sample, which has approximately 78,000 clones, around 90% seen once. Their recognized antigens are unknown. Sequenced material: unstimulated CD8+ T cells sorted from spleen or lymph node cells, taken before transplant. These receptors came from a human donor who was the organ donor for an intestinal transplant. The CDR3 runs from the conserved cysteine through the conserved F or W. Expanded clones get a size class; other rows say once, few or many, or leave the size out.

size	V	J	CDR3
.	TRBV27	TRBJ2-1	CASSLSLLLDSSYNEQFF
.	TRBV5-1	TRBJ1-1	CASRDRGQGNTEAFF
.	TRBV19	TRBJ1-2	CASSIVGVEGYTF
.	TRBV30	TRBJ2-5	CAWTSSSGGLQETQYF
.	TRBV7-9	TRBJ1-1	CASSPQWGHTEAFF
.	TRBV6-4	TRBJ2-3	CASSAGTSGTDTQYF
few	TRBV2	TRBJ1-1	CASSGSRQPLTEAFF
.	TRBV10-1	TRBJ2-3	CASSESSRDTQYF
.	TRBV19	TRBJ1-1	CASLGQTLNTEAFF
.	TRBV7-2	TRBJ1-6	CASSLAGPSSYNSPLHF
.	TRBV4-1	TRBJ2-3	CASSLLSPGRINTDTQYF
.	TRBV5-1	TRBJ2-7	CASSSTPGVLGEQYF
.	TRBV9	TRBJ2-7	CASSVGGDPYEQYF
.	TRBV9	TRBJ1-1	CASSVLGTGNEAFF
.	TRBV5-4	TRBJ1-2	CASSLAVAGGAGYTF
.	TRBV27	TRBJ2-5	CASSFTLTYQETQYF
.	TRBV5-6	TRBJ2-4	CASSYGGYIQYF
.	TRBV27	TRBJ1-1	CASSLSPSGGPEAFF
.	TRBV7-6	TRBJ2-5	CASSLGSWETQYF
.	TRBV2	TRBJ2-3	CATLHYRDTDTQYF
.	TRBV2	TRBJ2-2	CASMETGGTGELFF
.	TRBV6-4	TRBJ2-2	CASRTSGDTGELFF
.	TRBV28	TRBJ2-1	CASSSMDSLSSYNEQFF
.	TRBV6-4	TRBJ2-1	CASSEDGGANEQFF